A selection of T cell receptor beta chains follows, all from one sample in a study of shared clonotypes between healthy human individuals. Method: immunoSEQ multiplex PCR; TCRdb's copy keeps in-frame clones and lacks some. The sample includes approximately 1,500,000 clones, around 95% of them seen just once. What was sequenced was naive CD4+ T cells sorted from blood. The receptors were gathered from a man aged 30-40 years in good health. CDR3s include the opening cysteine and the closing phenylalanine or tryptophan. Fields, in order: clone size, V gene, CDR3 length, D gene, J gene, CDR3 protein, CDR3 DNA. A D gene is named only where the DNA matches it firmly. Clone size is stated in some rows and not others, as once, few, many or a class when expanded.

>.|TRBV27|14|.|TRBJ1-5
CASSPAPGRQPQHF
TGTGCCAGCAGTCCCGCCCCAGGGCGGCAGCCCCAGCATTTT
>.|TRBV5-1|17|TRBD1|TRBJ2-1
CASSGRQGVQSYNEQFF
TGCGCCAGCAGCGGACGACAGGGGGTTCAATCCTACAATGAGCAGTTCTTC
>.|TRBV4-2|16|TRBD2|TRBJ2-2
CASSQGGGRRTGELFF
TGTGCCAGCAGCCAAGGTGGCGGGAGACGGACCGGGGAGCTGTTTTTT
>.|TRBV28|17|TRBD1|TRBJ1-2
CASSLSSRDRGESGYTF
TGTGCCAGCAGTTTATCTTCACGGGACAGGGGGGAATCTGGCTACACCTTC
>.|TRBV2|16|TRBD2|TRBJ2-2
CATSYERGSNTGELFF
TGTGCCACCTCTTACGAGCGGGGCTCGAACACCGGGGAGCTGTTTTTT
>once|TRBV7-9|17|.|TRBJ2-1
CASSSKAGLQNYNEQFF
TGTGCCAGCAGCTCCAAGGCGGGACTTCAAAACTACAATGAGCAGTTCTTC
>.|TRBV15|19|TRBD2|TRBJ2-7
CATSRGGQLAGSWSYEQYF
TGTGCCACCAGCAGAGGTGGGCAACTAGCGGGATCTTGGTCCTACGAGCAGTACTTC
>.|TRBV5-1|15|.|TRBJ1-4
CASSLDGRINEKLFF
TGCGCCAGCAGCTTGGATGGCAGAATTAATGAAAAACTGTTTTTT
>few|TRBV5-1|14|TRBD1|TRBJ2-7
CASTVGTVTYEQYF
TGCGCCAGCACGGTTGGGACAGTTACCTACGAGCAGTACTTC
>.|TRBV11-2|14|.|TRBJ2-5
CASSREDLQETQYF
TGTGCCAGCAGCCGCGAGGACTTACAAGAGACCCAGTACTTC
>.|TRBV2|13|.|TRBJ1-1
CASSLILNTEAFF
TGTGCCAGCAGTTTAATCCTGAACACTGAAGCTTTCTTT
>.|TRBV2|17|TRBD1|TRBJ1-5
CASVRLPPGQGDQPQHF
TGTGCCAGCGTACGACTACCCCCGGGACAGGGGGACCAGCCCCAGCATTTT
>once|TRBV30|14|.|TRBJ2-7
CAWTRTVSRYEQYF
TGTGCCTGGACTCGGACAGTCAGCCGATACGAGCAGTACTTC
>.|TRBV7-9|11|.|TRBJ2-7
CASSWGDEQYF
TGTGCCAGCAGCTGGGGGGACGAGCAGTACTTC
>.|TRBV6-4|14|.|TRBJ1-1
CASRGGRSNTEAFF
TGTGCCAGCAGGGGGGGGAGAAGTAACACTGAAGCTTTCTTT
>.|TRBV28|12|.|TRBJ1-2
CAGSTAYEGYTF
TGTGCCGGATCCACAGCGTATGAAGGCTACACCTTC
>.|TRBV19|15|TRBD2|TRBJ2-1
CASSMRGGRAHEQFF
TGTGCCAGTAGTATGAGGGGCGGGAGGGCGCATGAGCAGTTCTTC
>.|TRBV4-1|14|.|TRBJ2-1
CASSQEWRLIEQFF
TGCGCCAGCAGCCAAGAATGGCGGCTAATTGAGCAGTTCTTC
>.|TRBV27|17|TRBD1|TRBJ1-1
CASRTRFAGGLNTEAFF
TGTGCCAGCAGGACTCGCTTTGCAGGGGGCCTTAACACTGAAGCTTTCTTT
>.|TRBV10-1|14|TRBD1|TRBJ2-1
CASSERDRGNEQFF
TGCGCCAGCAGTGAGAGGGACAGGGGCAATGAGCAGTTCTTC
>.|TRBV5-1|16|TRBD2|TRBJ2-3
CASSSKSGTSTDTQYF
TGCGCCAGCAGCTCTAAGAGCGGGACTAGCACAGATACGCAGTATTTT
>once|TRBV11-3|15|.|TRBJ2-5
CASSLGPNKEETQYF
TGTGCCAGCAGCTTAGGTCCTAATAAGGAAGAGACCCAGTACTTC
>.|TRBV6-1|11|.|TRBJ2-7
CASSEIGEQYF
TGTGCCAGCAGTGAAATCGGCGAGCAGTACTTC
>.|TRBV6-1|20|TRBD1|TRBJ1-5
CASSDKGVGTGGNGNQPQHF
TGTGCCAGCAGTGACAAGGGCGTTGGGACAGGGGGAAATGGCAATCAGCCCCAGCATTTT
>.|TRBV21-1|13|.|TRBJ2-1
CASAGLFYNEQFF
TGTGCCAGCGCGGGACTCTTCTACAATGAGCAGTTCTTC
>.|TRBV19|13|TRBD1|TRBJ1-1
CASSRQGASEAFF
TGTGCCAGTAGCCGACAGGGGGCGTCTGAAGCTTTCTTT
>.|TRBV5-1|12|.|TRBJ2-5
CASSQYRDSQYF
TGCGCCAGCAGCCAATACCGGGACTCCCAGTACTTC
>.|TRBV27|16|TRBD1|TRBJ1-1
CASRLGTGYYDTEAFF
TGTGCCAGCCGGTTGGGGACAGGGTACTATGACACTGAAGCTTTCTTT